A selection of T cell receptor beta chains follows, all from one sample in a study of shared clonotypes between healthy human individuals. TCRdb keeps only in-frame clones here, not all; method: immunoSEQ multiplex PCR. The sample records 600,000 to 750,000 clones, more than 70% being singletons. Sequenced material: memory CD4+ T cells sorted from blood. The receptors were gathered from a woman aged 25 to 45 in good health. The CDR3 runs from the conserved cysteine through the conserved F or W. The order of the fields is clone size, CDR3 length, J gene, D gene, V gene, CDR3 DNA, CDR3 protein. The D gene is left open where the match is weak. Size tells how often a clone was seen (once, few, many) or the class of an expanded clone, and some rows leave it out.

clone size: .; CDR3 length: 13; J gene: TRBJ1-6; D gene: TRBD1; V gene: TRBV30; CDR3 DNA: TGTGCCTGGAAGTCAGGGGGAAGTTCACCCCTCCACTTT; CDR3 protein: CAWKSGGSSPLHF
clone size: .; CDR3 length: 15; J gene: TRBJ2-2; D gene: .; V gene: TRBV11-2; CDR3 DNA: TGTGCCAGCAGCTTAGACGGGGTCGCGGGCGGGGAGCTGTTTTTT; CDR3 protein: CASSLDGVAGGELFF
clone size: .; CDR3 length: 16; J gene: TRBJ2-7; D gene: .; V gene: TRBV5-4; CDR3 DNA: TGTGCCAGCAGCATCCGATCTTGGTCGAGCTCCTACGAGCAGTACTTC; CDR3 protein: CASSIRSWSSSYEQYF
clone size: once; CDR3 length: 15; J gene: TRBJ2-7; D gene: TRBD2; V gene: TRBV6-1; CDR3 DNA: TGTGCCAGCAGTGAAAATGGCGGGAGCTCCTACGAGCAGTACTTC; CDR3 protein: CASSENGGSSYEQYF
clone size: .; CDR3 length: 15; J gene: TRBJ1-3; D gene: .; V gene: TRBV28; CDR3 DNA: TGTGCCAGCAGTTTTTATCTGAGCTCTGGAAACACCATATATTTT; CDR3 protein: CASSFYLSSGNTIYF
clone size: .; CDR3 length: 18; J gene: TRBJ2-2; D gene: TRBD2; V gene: TRBV28; CDR3 DNA: TGTGCCAGCAGTTTATCTGGACTAGCGGGAGCGTACACCGGGGAGCTGTTTTTT; CDR3 protein: CASSLSGLAGAYTGELFF
clone size: .; CDR3 length: 15; J gene: TRBJ1-3; D gene: .; V gene: TRBV28; CDR3 DNA: TGTGCCAGCAGTGGGCCCGGGAGCTCTGGAAACACCATATATTTT; CDR3 protein: CASSGPGSSGNTIYF
clone size: once; CDR3 length: 16; J gene: TRBJ1-5; D gene: .; V gene: TRBV9; CDR3 DNA: TGTGCCAGCTCATCAGGGTACGCCCAGGGCAATCAGCCCCAGCATTTT; CDR3 protein: CASSSGYAQGNQPQHF
clone size: .; CDR3 length: 14; J gene: TRBJ2-1; D gene: .; V gene: TRBV7-9; CDR3 DNA: TGTGCCAGCAGCCTCACTGGGCCCTACAATGAGCAGTTCTTC; CDR3 protein: CASSLTGPYNEQFF
clone size: few; CDR3 length: 13; J gene: TRBJ2-7; D gene: TRBD1; V gene: TRBV5-1; CDR3 DNA: TGCGCCAGCAGCCGGGACAGGGGTGGCGAGCAGTACTTC; CDR3 protein: CASSRDRGGEQYF
clone size: .; CDR3 length: 15; J gene: TRBJ2-6; D gene: .; V gene: TRBV19; CDR3 DNA: TGTGCCAGTAGTATTGCAGGACCTGGGGCCAACGTCCTGACTTTC; CDR3 protein: CASSIAGPGANVLTF
clone size: .; CDR3 length: 16; J gene: TRBJ2-7; D gene: TRBD2; V gene: TRBV18; CDR3 DNA: TGTGCCAGCTCACCAAGACTAGCGGGAGGCTTAGGGGAGCAGTACTTC; CDR3 protein: CASSPRLAGGLGEQYF
clone size: .; CDR3 length: 11; J gene: TRBJ2-3; D gene: .; V gene: TRBV6-5; CDR3 DNA: TGTGCCAGCAGACGGGAGTATACGCAGTATTTT; CDR3 protein: CASRREYTQYF
clone size: .; CDR3 length: 15; J gene: TRBJ1-2; D gene: .; V gene: TRBV6-5; CDR3 DNA: TGTGCCAGCAGTTACCGCAGCCAGGGAAACTATGGCTACACCTTC; CDR3 protein: CASSYRSQGNYGYTF
clone size: once; CDR3 length: 15; J gene: TRBJ1-1; D gene: TRBD1; V gene: TRBV7-2; CDR3 DNA: TGTGCCAGCAGCTCATCCGGGACAGGGAACACTGAAGCTTTCTTT; CDR3 protein: CASSSSGTGNTEAFF
clone size: .; CDR3 length: 14; J gene: TRBJ2-2; D gene: .; V gene: TRBV2; CDR3 DNA: TGTGCCAGCAGGTTAGACAGTAACACCGGGGAGCTGTTTTTT; CDR3 protein: CASRLDSNTGELFF
clone size: .; CDR3 length: 17; J gene: TRBJ2-3; D gene: TRBD1; V gene: TRBV18; CDR3 DNA: TGTGCCAGCTCACCAAGGACAGGGGATTTCGGCACAGATACGCAGTATTTT; CDR3 protein: CASSPRTGDFGTDTQYF
clone size: .; CDR3 length: 16; J gene: TRBJ2-5; D gene: TRBD1; V gene: TRBV15; CDR3 DNA: TGTGCCACCAGCAGCCGGGACAGAGACTTCCAAGAGACCCAGTACTTC; CDR3 protein: CATSSRDRDFQETQYF
clone size: many; CDR3 length: 13; J gene: TRBJ2-1; D gene: TRBD2; V gene: TRBV10-3; CDR3 DNA: TGTGCCTCCACCGGACTAGCAGAAGGGGAGCAGTTCTTC; CDR3 protein: CASTGLAEGEQFF
clone size: .; CDR3 length: 16; J gene: TRBJ2-7; D gene: .; V gene: TRBV9; CDR3 DNA: TGTGCCAGCAGCGTAGGCCCACCAGGGGTTGCCTACGAGCAGTACTTC; CDR3 protein: CASSVGPPGVAYEQYF
clone size: once; CDR3 length: 14; J gene: TRBJ2-3; D gene: .; V gene: TRBV5-1; CDR3 DNA: TGCGCCAGCAGCTTGGCCGGCCAGGAGGATACGCAGTATTTT; CDR3 protein: CASSLAGQEDTQYF
clone size: .; CDR3 length: 13; J gene: TRBJ2-7; D gene: .; V gene: TRBV5-5; CDR3 DNA: TGTGCCAGCAGCTCCCACAGATCCTACGAGCAGTACTTC; CDR3 protein: CASSSHRSYEQYF
clone size: .; CDR3 length: 14; J gene: TRBJ1-2; D gene: .; V gene: TRBV9; CDR3 DNA: TGTGCCAGCAGCGCACAGGGTAAGAACTATGGCTACACCTTC; CDR3 protein: CASSAQGKNYGYTF
clone size: many; CDR3 length: 13; J gene: TRBJ2-7; D gene: .; V gene: TRBV5-1; CDR3 DNA: TGCGCCAGCTGTTCCGGGGACTGCTACGAGCAGTACTTC; CDR3 protein: CASCSGDCYEQYF
clone size: .; CDR3 length: 15; J gene: TRBJ2-1; D gene: TRBD2; V gene: TRBV5-1; CDR3 DNA: TGCGCCAGCAGCTTCCGACTAGCGGGAGAGAGTGAGCAGTTCTTC; CDR3 protein: CASSFRLAGESEQFF
clone size: .; CDR3 length: 15; J gene: TRBJ2-1; D gene: .; V gene: TRBV4-1; CDR3 DNA: TGCGCCAGCAGCCAAGACGGGTGGACCTACAATGAGCAGTTCTTC; CDR3 protein: CASSQDGWTYNEQFF
clone size: .; CDR3 length: 15; J gene: TRBJ2-7; D gene: TRBD2; V gene: TRBV28; CDR3 DNA: TGTGCCAGCACTCCCGGTCGGTCTAGCGGGAGAAGTCTGTACTTC; CDR3 protein: CASTPGRSSGRSLYF
clone size: .; CDR3 length: 17; J gene: TRBJ2-7; D gene: TRBD2; V gene: TRBV9; CDR3 DNA: TGTGCCAGCAGCGTAGGAGAGGGGAGGGCTACCACCTACGAGCAGTACTTC; CDR3 protein: CASSVGEGRATTYEQYF
clone size: .; CDR3 length: 13; J gene: TRBJ2-7; D gene: .; V gene: TRBV19; CDR3 DNA: TGTGCCAGTAGTAGGACGGAGAACTACGAGCAGTACTTC; CDR3 protein: CASSRTENYEQYF
clone size: .; CDR3 length: 15; J gene: TRBJ2-1; D gene: .; V gene: TRBV5-8; CDR3 DNA: TGTGCCAGCAGCCGACCGCCTCTAGGATCGGGTGAGCAGTTCTTC; CDR3 protein: CASSRPPLGSGEQFF
clone size: .; CDR3 length: 16; J gene: TRBJ2-7; D gene: TRBD2; V gene: TRBV18; CDR3 DNA: TGTGCCAGCTCACCCGGGACTAGCGGGATGATCTACGAGCAGTACTTC; CDR3 protein: CASSPGTSGMIYEQYF
clone size: .; CDR3 length: 16; J gene: TRBJ2-3; D gene: .; V gene: TRBV10-2; CDR3 DNA: TGCGCCAGCAGCCTCCAGGGAAACCTCCCCACAGATACGCAGTATTTT; CDR3 protein: CASSLQGNLPTDTQYF
clone size: many; CDR3 length: 14; J gene: TRBJ1-1; D gene: .; V gene: TRBV11-2; CDR3 DNA: TGTGCCAGCAGCTTCCCCCCTATGAACACTGAAGCTTTCTTT; CDR3 protein: CASSFPPMNTEAFF
clone size: .; CDR3 length: 16; J gene: TRBJ2-4; D gene: TRBD1; V gene: TRBV11-1; CDR3 DNA: TGTGCCAGCAGCCGACAGGCCGGACAGGGGGAAAACATTCAGTACTTC; CDR3 protein: CASSRQAGQGENIQYF
clone size: .; CDR3 length: 11; J gene: TRBJ2-2; D gene: .; V gene: TRBV5-1; CDR3 DNA: TGCGCCAGCCTGAACGCCGGGGAGCTGTTTTTT; CDR3 protein: CASLNAGELFF
clone size: few; CDR3 length: 17; J gene: TRBJ2-6; D gene: TRBD1; V gene: TRBV15; CDR3 DNA: TGTGCCACCAGCAGAGATTACAGGGGCAGGGGGGCCAACGTCCTGACTTTC; CDR3 protein: CATSRDYRGRGANVLTF
clone size: .; CDR3 length: 15; J gene: TRBJ2-7; D gene: .; V gene: TRBV4-2; CDR3 DNA: TGTGCCAGCAGCCAGACACTCGACAGGCTGGCCGAGCAGTACTTC; CDR3 protein: CASSQTLDRLAEQYF
clone size: .; CDR3 length: 16; J gene: TRBJ2-3; D gene: TRBD2; V gene: TRBV10-3; CDR3 DNA: TGTGCCATCAGTGGAGTTGCGGGAGTTGGCACAGATACGCAGTATTTT; CDR3 protein: CAISGVAGVGTDTQYF
clone size: .; CDR3 length: 16; J gene: TRBJ2-5; D gene: TRBD2; V gene: TRBV5-1; CDR3 DNA: TGCGCCAGCAGCTCCGCCTGGAGCGGGAGCGGAGAGACCCAGTACTTC; CDR3 protein: CASSSAWSGSGETQYF
clone size: .; CDR3 length: 13; J gene: TRBJ2-1; D gene: .; V gene: TRBV29-1; CDR3 DNA: TGCAGCGTTGACGCAAGCTCCTACAATGAGCAGTTCTTC; CDR3 protein: CSVDASSYNEQFF
clone size: few; CDR3 length: 13; J gene: TRBJ2-2; D gene: .; V gene: TRBV2; CDR3 DNA: TGTGCCAGCAGTGAACGGGGACCTGGGGAGCTGTTTTTT; CDR3 protein: CASSERGPGELFF
clone size: .; CDR3 length: 12; J gene: TRBJ2-3; D gene: .; V gene: TRBV2; CDR3 DNA: TGTGCCCTAACTACTAGCACAGATACGCAGTATTTT; CDR3 protein: CALTTSTDTQYF
clone size: .; CDR3 length: 16; J gene: TRBJ2-3; D gene: .; V gene: TRBV19; CDR3 DNA: TGTGCCAGTAGCCGCTGGGGGCCCCGAACCACAGATACGCAGTATTTT; CDR3 protein: CASSRWGPRTTDTQYF
clone size: .; CDR3 length: 12; J gene: TRBJ1-1; D gene: .; V gene: TRBV28; CDR3 DNA: TGTGCCAGCAGGAGGACACCGGGACAAGCTTTCTTT; CDR3 protein: CASRRTPGQAFF
clone size: .; CDR3 length: 14; J gene: TRBJ1-1; D gene: .; V gene: TRBV18; CDR3 DNA: TGTGCCAGCTCACCACCGTCCGTGAACACTGAAGCTTTCTTT; CDR3 protein: CASSPPSVNTEAFF
clone size: .; CDR3 length: 14; J gene: TRBJ2-7; D gene: .; V gene: TRBV7-2; CDR3 DNA: TGTGCCAGCAGCTGGAACAGGGATTCCTACGAGCAGTACTTC; CDR3 protein: CASSWNRDSYEQYF
clone size: few; CDR3 length: 13; J gene: TRBJ1-1; D gene: .; V gene: TRBV19; CDR3 DNA: TGTGCCAGTAGTATAAAACGTGCCACTGAAGCTTTCTTT; CDR3 protein: CASSIKRATEAFF
clone size: .; CDR3 length: 14; J gene: TRBJ1-5; D gene: .; V gene: TRBV7-9; CDR3 DNA: TGTGCCAGCAGCTTAGGGCCTCAGTCTCAGCCCCAGCATTTT; CDR3 protein: CASSLGPQSQPQHF
clone size: .; CDR3 length: 15; J gene: TRBJ2-2; D gene: .; V gene: TRBV14; CDR3 DNA: TGTGCCAGCAGCCAAGCAAACAGGGGAGGCGGGGAGCTGTTTTTT; CDR3 protein: CASSQANRGGGELFF
clone size: .; CDR3 length: 15; J gene: TRBJ1-2; D gene: .; V gene: TRBV5-4; CDR3 DNA: TGTGCCAGCAGCTTGACGGGGGGCGGCGGTGGTGGCTACACCTTC; CDR3 protein: CASSLTGGGGGGYTF
clone size: once; CDR3 length: 14; J gene: TRBJ1-4; D gene: .; V gene: TRBV2; CDR3 DNA: TGTGCCAGCAGTGACGTACAAAGGAATGAAAAACTGTTTTTT; CDR3 protein: CASSDVQRNEKLFF